The source of this TCR beta chain is a study of cytomegalovirus exposure and HLA in healthy donors. This CDR3 contains 16 residues. In germline, CDR1 is MNHEY, CDR2 SVGAGI. Trimming took 2 bases from V and 5 from J; bases not matched to a gene: 8. Notes on this clone: The antigen is unknown.

With 60 Vbeta and 13 Jbeta primers, the PCR was carried out. Sequencing was performed with immunoSEQ multiplex PCR; in TCRdb, only in-frame clones are kept and a portion is missing. Of around 250,000 clones in the sample, about 80% were seen once. Findings and caveats of the study: The productive fraction for most TCR beta V segments was about 87% or about 30% in an earlier analysis. Evidence from a later analysis indicated that most CMV-associated TCR beta chains looked HLA-restricted.

This sequence joins TRBV6-5 and TRBJ2-1; TRBD2 agrees at 8 bases. The material sequenced was PBMCs. The clonotype originates from an older woman in good health and CMV-seropositive. Written as DNA, the CDR3 is TGTGCCAGCAGTTACCTGGTCGGGAGGGCCAACAATGAGCAGTTCTTC. It is translated as CASSYLVGRANNEQFF.